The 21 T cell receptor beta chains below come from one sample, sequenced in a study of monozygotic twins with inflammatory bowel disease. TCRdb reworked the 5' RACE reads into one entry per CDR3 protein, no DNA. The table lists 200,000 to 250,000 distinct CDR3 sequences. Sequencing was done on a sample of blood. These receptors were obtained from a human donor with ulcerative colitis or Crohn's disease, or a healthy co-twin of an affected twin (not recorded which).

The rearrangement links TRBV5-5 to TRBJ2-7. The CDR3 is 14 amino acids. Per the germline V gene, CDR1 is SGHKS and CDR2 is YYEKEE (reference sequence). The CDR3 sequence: CASSVSGGYYEQYF.

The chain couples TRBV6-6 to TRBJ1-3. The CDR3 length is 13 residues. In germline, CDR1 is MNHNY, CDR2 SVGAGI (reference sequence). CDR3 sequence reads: CASSYSPGNTIYF.

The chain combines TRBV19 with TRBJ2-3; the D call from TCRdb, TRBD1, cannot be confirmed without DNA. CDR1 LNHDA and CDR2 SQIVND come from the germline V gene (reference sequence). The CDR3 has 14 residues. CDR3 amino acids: CASTLTGATDTQYF.

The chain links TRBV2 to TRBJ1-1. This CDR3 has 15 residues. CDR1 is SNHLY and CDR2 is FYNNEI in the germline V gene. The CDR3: CASSEREVAGTEAFF. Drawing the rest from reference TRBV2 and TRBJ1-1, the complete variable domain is EPEVTQTPSHQVTQMGQEVILRCVPISNHLYFYWYRQILGQKVEFLVSFYNNEISEKSEIFDDQFSVERPDGSNFTLKIRSTKLEDSAMYFCASSEREVAGTEAFFGQGTRLTVV.

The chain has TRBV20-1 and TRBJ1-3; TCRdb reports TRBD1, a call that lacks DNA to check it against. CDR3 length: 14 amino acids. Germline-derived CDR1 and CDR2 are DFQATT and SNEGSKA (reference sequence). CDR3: CSAGGQAGGNTIYF.

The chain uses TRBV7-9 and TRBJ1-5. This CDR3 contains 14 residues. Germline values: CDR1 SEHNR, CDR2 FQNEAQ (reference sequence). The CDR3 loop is CASSLVGQNQPQHF.

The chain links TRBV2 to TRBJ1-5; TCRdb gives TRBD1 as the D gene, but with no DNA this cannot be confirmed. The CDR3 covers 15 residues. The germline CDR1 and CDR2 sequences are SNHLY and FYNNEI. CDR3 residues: CASTMNRVDNQPQHF.

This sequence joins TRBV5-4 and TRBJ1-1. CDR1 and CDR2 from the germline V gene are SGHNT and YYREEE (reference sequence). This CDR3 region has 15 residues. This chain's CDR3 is CASSLRGGGETEAFF.

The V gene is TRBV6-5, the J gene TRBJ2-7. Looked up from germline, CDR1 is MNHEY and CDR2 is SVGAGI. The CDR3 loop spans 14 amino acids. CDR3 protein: CASSYTRGNYEQYF.

CDR3 residues: CASSLGLAYNEQFF. This chain links TRBV5-1 with TRBJ2-1. This CDR3 is 14 amino acids long. The germline gives CDR1 SGHRS, CDR2 YFSETQ.

This CDR3 reads CASSGQGLSNQPQHF. The genes are TRBV2 and TRBJ1-5; without DNA, the TCRdb call of TRBD1 cannot be checked. This CDR3 comprises 15 residues. The V gene's germline CDR1 is SNHLY and CDR2 FYNNEI.

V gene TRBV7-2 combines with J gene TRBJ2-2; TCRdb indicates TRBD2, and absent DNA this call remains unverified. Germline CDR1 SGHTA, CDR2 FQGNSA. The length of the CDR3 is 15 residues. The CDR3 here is CASSPTTRRTGELFF.

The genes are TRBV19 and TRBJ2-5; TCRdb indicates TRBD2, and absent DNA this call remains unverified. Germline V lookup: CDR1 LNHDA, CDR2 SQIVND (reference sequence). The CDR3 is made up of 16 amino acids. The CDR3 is CASSRGLTRGQETQYF. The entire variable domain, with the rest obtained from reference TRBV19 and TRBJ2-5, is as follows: DGGITQSPKYLFRKEGQNVTLSCEQNLNHDAMYWYRQDPGQGLRLIYYSQIVNDFQKGDIAEGYSVSREKKESFPLTVTSAQKNPTAFYLCASSRGLTRGQETQYFGPGTRLLVL.

The chain's CDR3 is CASSISVPHYEQYF. The chain joins TRBV19 to TRBJ2-7; absent DNA, TCRdb's TRBD1 call cannot be checked. Per germline, CDR1 LNHDA and CDR2 SQIVND (reference sequence). CDR3 length equals 14 residues.

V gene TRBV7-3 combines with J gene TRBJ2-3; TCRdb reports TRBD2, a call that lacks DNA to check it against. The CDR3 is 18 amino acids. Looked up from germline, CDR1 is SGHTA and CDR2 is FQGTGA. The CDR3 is CASSLMTTSGSPEDTQYF.

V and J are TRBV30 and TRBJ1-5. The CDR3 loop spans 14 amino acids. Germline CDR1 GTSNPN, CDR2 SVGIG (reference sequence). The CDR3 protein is CAWSVRPANQPQHF.

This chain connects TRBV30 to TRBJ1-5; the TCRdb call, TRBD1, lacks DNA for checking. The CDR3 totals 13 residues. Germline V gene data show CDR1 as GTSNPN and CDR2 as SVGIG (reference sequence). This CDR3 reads CAWSRGEGQPQHF. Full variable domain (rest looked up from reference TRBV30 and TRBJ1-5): SQTIHQWPATLVQPVGSPLSLECTVEGTSNPNLYWYRQAAGRGLQLLFYSVGIGQISSEVPQNLSASRPQDRQFILSSKKLLLSDSGFYLCAWSRGEGQPQHFGDGTRLSIL.

CDR3: CASSPRYPTGELFF. V and J are TRBV27 and TRBJ2-2. Looked up from germline, CDR1 is MNHEY and CDR2 is SMNVEV (reference sequence). CDR3 length: 14 amino acids.

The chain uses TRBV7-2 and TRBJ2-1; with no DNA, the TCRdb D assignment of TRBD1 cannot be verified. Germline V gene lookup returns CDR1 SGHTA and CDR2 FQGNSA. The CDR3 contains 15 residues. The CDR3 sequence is CASSFLRGTFDEQFF.

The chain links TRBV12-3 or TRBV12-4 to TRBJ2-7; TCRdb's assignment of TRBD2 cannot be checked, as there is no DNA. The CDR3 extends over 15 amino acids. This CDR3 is CASSQGPLNSYEQYF.

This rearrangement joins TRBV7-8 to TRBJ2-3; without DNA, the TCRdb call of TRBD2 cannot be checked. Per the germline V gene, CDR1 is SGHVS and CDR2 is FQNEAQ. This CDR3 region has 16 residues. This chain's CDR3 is CASSQFAGAGTDTQYF.